The 18 T cell receptor beta chains given below trace back to one sample, sequenced in a study of blood T cell repertoires in COVID-19. The protocol was immunoSEQ multiplex PCR, while the TCRdb copy is restricted to in-frame clones and leaves out a portion. The sample carries about 200,000 clones, around 87% recorded once. Sequenced: peripheral blood. The source of these receptors is a man in his sixties who had recovered from COVID-19.

This clone showed up just a few times. V usage is TRBV19 and J usage is TRBJ1-1; TRBD1 might be the D (5 bases). The germline CDR1 and CDR2 sequences are LNHDA and SQIVND (reference sequence). Trimming stripped 5 bases from V and 1 base from J, with 14 bases between. This CDR3 is 15 amino acids long. The CDR3 coding sequence is TGTGCCAGTAGTGATCCGCGGGGGAGGAACACTGAAGCTTTCTTT. Its translation: CASSDPRGRNTEAFF.

The chain employs TRBV24-1 and TRBJ1-2; no reliable D call. This CDR3 is built from 13 residues. The V gene lost 4 bases and the J gene lost 0 bases, with 5 bases spanning the gap. Germline CDR1 is KGHDR and CDR2 is SFDVKD. The CDR3 loop reads CATSETTNYGYTF. The CDR3 DNA is TGTGCCACCAGTGAGACAACTAACTATGGCTACACCTTC.

V gene TRBV25-1 combines with J gene TRBJ1-2; no firm D call. Trimming cost V 3 bases and J 8 bases, with 22 bases left between them. The CDR3 has 16 amino acids. Germline CDR1 and CDR2: MGHDK and SYGVNS. CDR3 in amino acids: CASSEHRGLEREGYTF. The CDR3 DNA follows: TGTGCCAGCAGTGAGCACCGGGGATTAGAGAGGGAGGGCTACACCTTC.

The genes are TRBV5-1 and TRBJ2-1; D is perhaps TRBD1 (6 bases). This CDR3 has 15 residues. Germline lookup yields CDR1 SGHRS and CDR2 YFSETQ. The germline V and J ends were trimmed by 4 bases and 5 bases, with 16 bases remaining between them. CDR3 region: CASSPLNRDNNEQFF. DNA of the CDR3: TGCGCCAGCAGCCCCCTGAATCGGGACAACAATGAGCAGTTCTTC.

This sequence joins TRBV10-3 and TRBJ1-6; D unresolved. The CDR3 runs 13 residues. V dropped 6 bases and J dropped 8 bases, with 11 bases sitting between them. CDR1 and CDR2 (germline): ENHRY, SYGVKD. Written as DNA, the CDR3 is TGTGCCATCAGACCCTCCCAGGATTCACCCCTCCACTTT. Translation: CAIRPSQDSPLHF.

CDR3 in DNA: TGTGCCACCAGCAGAGATCAAGCCCTTAGAAAACTGTTTTTT. This gives the protein CATSRDQALRKLFF. This rearrangement joins TRBV15 to TRBJ1-4; no definite D call. V shed 0 bases and J shed 10 bases, with 12 bases lying between them. Germline-derived CDR1 and CDR2 are LNHNV and YYDKDF (reference sequence). There are 14 residues in the CDR3.

The chain links TRBV5-1 to TRBJ1-2; 10 bases line up with TRBD1. Germline V gene sequence: CDR1 SGHRS, CDR2 YFSETQ. After removal of 0 bases from V and 6 bases from J, the junction contained 2 bases not matched to a gene. This CDR3 has 14 amino acids. The CDR3 DNA is TGCGCCAGCAGCTTGGGACAGGGGGCGGATGGCTACACCTTC. Protein product: CASSLGQGADGYTF.

In its sample, this clone was seen once. This chain uses TRBV7-2 with TRBJ2-1; TRBD2 matches 10 bases. Germline CDR1 reads SGHTA; CDR2 reads FQGNSA. V lost 5 bases and J lost 7; bases outside the gene matches: 11. The CDR3 is 16 residues long. The CDR3: CASSGTSGGAWNEQFF. As DNA, the CDR3 is TGTGCCAGCAGCGGAACAAGCGGGGGGGCTTGGAATGAGCAGTTCTTC. Supplemented by reference TRBV7-2 and TRBJ2-1, the full variable domain reads GAGVSQSPSNKVTEKGKDVELRCDPISGHTALYWYRQSLGQGLEFLIYFQGNSAPDKSGLPSDRFSAERTGGSVSTLTIQRTQQEDSAVYLCASSGTSGGAWNEQFFGPGTRLTVL.

V gene TRBV5-1 combines with J gene TRBJ2-5; a weak D match, TRBD2 (5 bases). CDR3 length: 15 amino acids. CDR1 and CDR2 from the germline V gene are SGHRS and YFSETQ. The V end lost 4 bases, the J end lost 5 bases, and 18 bases lay between the germline ends. The CDR3 nucleotides are TGCGCCAGCAGCACGACCGGACTTCGGACGGAGACCCAGTACTTC. Encoded protein: CASSTTGLRTETQYF.

In DNA form, the CDR3 reads TGTGCCAGCAGCCGAGAGGGCTACGAGCAGTACTTC. Its protein is CASSREGYEQYF. The chain uses TRBV6-5 and TRBJ2-7; possibly TRBD2 for D (5 bases). The CDR3 runs 12 residues. Trimming took 6 bases from V and 3 from J, leaving 9 bases between them. CDR1 and CDR2 from the germline V gene are MNHEY and SVGAGI.

This chain links TRBV28 with TRBJ2-3; a possible D gene is TRBD1 (6 bases). The CDR3 is 16 residues long. Per germline, CDR1 MDHEN and CDR2 SYDVKM. Trimming cost V 5 bases and J 4 bases, with 19 bases left between them. The CDR3 nucleotides read TGTGCCAGCAGTCCACAGGGCTACCCTCTCCCAGATACGCAGTATTTT. It yields the protein CASSPQGYPLPDTQYF.

This clone is a singleton in its sample. The rearrangement links TRBV6-5 to TRBJ2-2; 7 bases are shared with TRBD2. This CDR3 has 15 residues. Germline CDR1 MNHEY, CDR2 SVGAGI. V was pared by 6 bases and J by 0 bases, with 4 bases of the junction left unmatched. CDR3 sequence: CASRPSGANTGELFF. The DNA for the CDR3 is TGTGCCAGCAGGCCTAGCGGAGCGAACACCGGGGAGCTGTTTTTT.

This chain joins TRBV7-3 and TRBJ1-5; TRBD1 agrees at 8 bases. This CDR3 region has 13 residues. The V segment lost 4 bases and the J segment 5 bases; nucleotides outside the gene matches: 1. Germline V CDR1 and CDR2: SGHTA, FQGTGA. The CDR3 loop reads CASSWDRHQPQHF. As DNA, the CDR3 is TGTGCCAGCAGCTGGGACAGGCATCAGCCCCAGCATTTT.

The chain joins TRBV7-2 to TRBJ1-2, with D hard to call. Per the germline V gene, CDR1 is SGHTA and CDR2 is FQGNSA. Trimming pared 0 bases from V and 8 bases from J, leaving 13 bases between. This CDR3 comprises 14 residues. The DNA for the CDR3 is TGTGCCAGCAGCTTAGCGAGGAAGGAAGGAGGCTACACCTTC. Translating gives CASSLARKEGGYTF.

The chain couples TRBV28 to TRBJ1-3; 7 bases match TRBD1. The germline V gene has CDR1 MDHEN and CDR2 SYDVKM. Trimming at V came to 10 bases and at J to 2 bases, leaving 2 bases not matched to a gene. The CDR3 spans 12 residues. The CDR3 here is CAMQGAGNTIYF. The CDR3, as DNA: TGTGCCATGCAGGGGGCTGGAAACACCATATATTTT.

The chain employs TRBV6-5 and TRBJ1-1; 7 bases agree with TRBD1. CDR3 length equals 15 residues. Trimming cost V 3 bases and J 1 base; bases outside gene matches: 5. Germline V CDR1 and CDR2: MNHEY, SVGAGI. The CDR3, as DNA: TGTGCCAGCAGTTATTCGACAGGGCCGAACACTGAAGCTTTCTTT. As protein: CASSYSTGPNTEAFF.

This chain uses TRBV20-1 with TRBJ2-5; D is uncertain. Germline CDR1 reads DFQATT; CDR2 reads SNEGSKA (reference sequence). Trimming pared 3 bases from V and 2 bases from J, leaving 10 bases between. This CDR3 has 13 amino acids. As DNA, the CDR3 is TGCAGTGCTAGTCGGAGCGATCAAGAGACCCAGTACTTC. It translates to CSASRSDQETQYF.

V is TRBV4-1 and J is TRBJ2-5; 7 nucleotides align to TRBD1. The junction had 6 bases not matched to a gene; V was cut back by 0 bases and J by 5 bases. There are 15 residues in the CDR3. In germline, CDR1 is MGHRA, CDR2 YSYEKL. CDR3 residues: CASSQERGGDETQYF. In DNA, the CDR3 is TGCGCCAGCAGCCAAGAACGAGGGGGCGATGAGACCCAGTACTTC.